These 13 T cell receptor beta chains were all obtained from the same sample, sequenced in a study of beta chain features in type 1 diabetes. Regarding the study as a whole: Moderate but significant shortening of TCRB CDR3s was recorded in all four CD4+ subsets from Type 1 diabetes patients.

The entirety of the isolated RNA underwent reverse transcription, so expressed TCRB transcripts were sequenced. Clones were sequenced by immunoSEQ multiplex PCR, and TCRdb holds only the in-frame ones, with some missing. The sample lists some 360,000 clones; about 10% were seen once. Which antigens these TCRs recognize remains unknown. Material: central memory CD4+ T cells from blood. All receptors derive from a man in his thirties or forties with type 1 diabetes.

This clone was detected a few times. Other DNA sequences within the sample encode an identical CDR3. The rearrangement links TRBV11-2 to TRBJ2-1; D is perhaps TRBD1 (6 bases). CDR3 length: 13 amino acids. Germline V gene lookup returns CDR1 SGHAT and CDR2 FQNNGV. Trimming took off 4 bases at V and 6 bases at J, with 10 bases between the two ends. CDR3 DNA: TGTGCCAGCAGCTCACAGGGAACCAATGAGCAGTTCTTC. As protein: CASSSQGTNEQFF.

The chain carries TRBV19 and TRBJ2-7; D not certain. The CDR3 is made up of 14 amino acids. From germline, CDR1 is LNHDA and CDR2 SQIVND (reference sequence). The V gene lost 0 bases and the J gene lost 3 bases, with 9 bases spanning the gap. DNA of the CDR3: TGTGCCAGTAGTATAGAGCACAGAGACTACGAGCAGTACTTC. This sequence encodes CASSIEHRDYEQYF.

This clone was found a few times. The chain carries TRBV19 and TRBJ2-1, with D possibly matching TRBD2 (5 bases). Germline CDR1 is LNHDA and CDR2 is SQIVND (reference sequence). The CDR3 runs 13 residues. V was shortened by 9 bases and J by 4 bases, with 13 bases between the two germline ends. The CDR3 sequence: CASRRERYNEQFF. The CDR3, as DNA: TGTGCCAGCCGACGGGAACGATACAATGAGCAGTTCTTC.

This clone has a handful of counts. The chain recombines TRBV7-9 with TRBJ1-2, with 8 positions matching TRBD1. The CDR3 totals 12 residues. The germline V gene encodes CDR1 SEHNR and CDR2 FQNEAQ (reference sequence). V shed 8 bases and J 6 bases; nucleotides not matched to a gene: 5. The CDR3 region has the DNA TGTGCCAGCGGCCAGGGGGCGCATGGCTACACCTTC. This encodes CASGQGAHGYTF. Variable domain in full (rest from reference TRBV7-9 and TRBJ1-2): DTGVSQNPRHKITKRGQNVTFRCDPISEHNRLYWYRQTLGQGPEFLTYFQNEAQLEKSRLLSDRFSAERPKGSFSTLEIQRTEQGDSAMYLCASGQGAHGYTFGSGTRLTVV.

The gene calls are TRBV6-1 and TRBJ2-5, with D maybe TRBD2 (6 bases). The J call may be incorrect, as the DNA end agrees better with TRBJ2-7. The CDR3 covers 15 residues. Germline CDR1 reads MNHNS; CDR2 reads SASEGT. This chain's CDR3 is CASTPLGGDRYEQYF. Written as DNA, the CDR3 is TGTGCCAGCACTCCCTTGGGAGGCGACCGCTACGAGCAGTACTTC.

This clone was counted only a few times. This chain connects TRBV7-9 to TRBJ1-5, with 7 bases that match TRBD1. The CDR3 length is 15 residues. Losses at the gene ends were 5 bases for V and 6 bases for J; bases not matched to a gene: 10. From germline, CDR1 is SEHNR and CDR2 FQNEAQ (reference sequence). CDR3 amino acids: CASSPTDRVGQPQHF. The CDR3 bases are TGTGCCAGCAGCCCCACCGACAGGGTAGGTCAGCCCCAGCATTTT. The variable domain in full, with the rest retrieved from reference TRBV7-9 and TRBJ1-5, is DTGVSQNPRHKITKRGQNVTFRCDPISEHNRLYWYRQTLGQGPEFLTYFQNEAQLEKSRLLSDRFSAERPKGSFSTLEIQRTEQGDSAMYLCASSPTDRVGQPQHFGDGTRLSIL.

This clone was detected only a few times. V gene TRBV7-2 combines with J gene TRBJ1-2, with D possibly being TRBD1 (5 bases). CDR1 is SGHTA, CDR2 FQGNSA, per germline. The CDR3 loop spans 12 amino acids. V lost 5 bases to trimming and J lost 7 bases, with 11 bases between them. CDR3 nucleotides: TGTGCCAGCAGCCCAAGTGGGGGTGGCTACACCTTC. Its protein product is CASSPSGGGYTF.

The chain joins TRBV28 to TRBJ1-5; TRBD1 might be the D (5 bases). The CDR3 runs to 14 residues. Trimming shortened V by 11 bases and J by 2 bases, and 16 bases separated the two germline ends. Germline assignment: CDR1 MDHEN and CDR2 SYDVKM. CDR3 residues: CAASSGARNQPQHF. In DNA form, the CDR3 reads TGTGCCGCCTCGTCCGGGGCCCGCAATCAGCCCCAGCATTTT.

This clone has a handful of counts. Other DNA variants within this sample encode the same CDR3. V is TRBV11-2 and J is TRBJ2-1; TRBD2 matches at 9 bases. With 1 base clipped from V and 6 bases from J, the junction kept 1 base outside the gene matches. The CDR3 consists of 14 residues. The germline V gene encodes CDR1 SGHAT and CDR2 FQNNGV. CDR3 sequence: CASSLGGGGNEQFF. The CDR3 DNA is TGTGCCAGCAGCTTAGGCGGGGGGGGCAATGAGCAGTTCTTC.

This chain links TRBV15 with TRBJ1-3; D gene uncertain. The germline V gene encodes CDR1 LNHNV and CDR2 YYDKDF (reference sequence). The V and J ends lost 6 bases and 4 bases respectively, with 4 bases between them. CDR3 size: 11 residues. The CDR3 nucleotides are TGTGCCACCAGAACGGGAAACACCATATATTTT. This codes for CATRTGNTIYF. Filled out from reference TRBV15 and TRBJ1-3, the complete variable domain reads DAMVIQNPRYQVTQFGKPVTLSCSQTLNHNVMYWYQQKSSQAPKLLFHYYDKDFNNEADTPDNFQSRRPNTSFCFLDIRSPGLGDTAMYLCATRTGNTIYFGEGSWLTVV.

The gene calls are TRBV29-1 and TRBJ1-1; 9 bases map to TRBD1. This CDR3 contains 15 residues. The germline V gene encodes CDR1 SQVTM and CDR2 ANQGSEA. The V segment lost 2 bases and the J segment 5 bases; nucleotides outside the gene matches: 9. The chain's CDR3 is CSVEPRTGAGTEAFF. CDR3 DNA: TGCAGCGTTGAACCGCGGACAGGGGCAGGGACTGAAGCTTTCTTT.

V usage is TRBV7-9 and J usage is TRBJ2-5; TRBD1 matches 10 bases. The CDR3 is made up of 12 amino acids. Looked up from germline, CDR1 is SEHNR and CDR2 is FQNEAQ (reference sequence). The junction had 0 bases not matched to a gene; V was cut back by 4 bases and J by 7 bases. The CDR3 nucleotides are TGTGCCAGCAGCTGGGACAGGGGGACCCAGTACTTC. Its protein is CASSWDRGTQYF.

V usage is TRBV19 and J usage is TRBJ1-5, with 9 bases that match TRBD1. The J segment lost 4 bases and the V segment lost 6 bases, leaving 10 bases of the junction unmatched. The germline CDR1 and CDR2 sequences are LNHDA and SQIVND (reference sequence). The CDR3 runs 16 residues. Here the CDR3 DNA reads TGTGCCAGTAGGAGGACCGGACAGGGGATAAATCAGCCCCAGCATTTT. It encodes CASRRTGQGINQPQHF.